This T cell receptor beta chain originates from a study of blood T cell repertoires in COVID-19. As for the study in general: Collection of acute and convalescent COVID-19 samples took place in the United States, Italy and Spain. In each case, the material was cDNA or gDNA derived from T cells, B-cell-depleted T cells, or PBMCs.

In the original processing: Estimated nucleated cell counts came from reference gene primer amplification. Only in-frame clones appear in the TCRdb table, and some are missing; sequencing was by immunoSEQ multiplex PCR. V and J calls plus clone size are reproduced from that table; the DNA served to infer D and trimming. The sample shows 90,000 to 150,000 clones, 80% to 90% of them seen only once. Per the germline V gene, CDR1 is SGHTA and CDR2 is FQGNSA. Losses at the gene ends were 4 bases for V and 14 bases for J; bases not matched to a gene: 10. This CDR3 has 14 amino acids. This clonotype was sampled from a woman between 50 and 59 years old with acute or convalescent COVID-19. The chain couples TRBV7-2 to TRBJ1-6; 8 bases line up with TRBD1. Sequenced material: peripheral blood. The CDR3 is CASSSGQGIRALHF. CDR3 nucleotide sequence: TGTGCCAGCAGCTCAGGACAGGGTATTCGGGCCCTCCACTTT.